Listed below are T cell receptor beta chains from one sample, sequenced in a study of vaccination and CD4 T cells after COVID-19. One entry per CDR3 protein, called by TCRdb with MiXCR from the PCR reads. Of about 16,000 distinct CDR3 sequences detected, roughly 40% appear once; the ten largest clones hold roughly 15%. No antigen has been identified for these receptors. The sample in question was CD4+ T cells from blood, cultured in vitro, obtained about 7 months after SARS-CoV-2 vaccination. The source is a human donor who had recovered from COVID-19. Both conserved end residues are part of each CDR3. Each record gives: clone size, J gene, D gene, V gene, CDR3 protein, CDR3 DNA. A D gene is named only where the DNA matches it firmly. Part of the rows lack a size; the others show once, few, many or a class for expanded clones.

.	TRBJ2-1	.	TRBV7-2	CASSFSHVSTYNEQFF	TGTGCCAGCAGCTTTTCTCACGTTTCAACATACAATGAGCAGTTCTTC
.	TRBJ2-7	TRBD1	TRBV4-1	CASSRPQGTGASPKYF	TGCGCCAGCAGCCGACCGCAAGGGACAGGGGCTAGCCCGAAGTACTTC
.	TRBJ1-3	.	TRBV6-1	CATAASGNTIYF	TGTGCCACCGCGGCCTCTGGAAACACCATATATTTT
.	TRBJ1-1	TRBD1	TRBV24-1	CATIGQGAGLNTEAFF	TGTGCCACCATTGGACAGGGGGCAGGTCTGAACACTGAAGCTTTCTTT
.	TRBJ1-2	TRBD1	TRBV6-1	CASSEAGQAYGYTF	TGTGCCAGCAGTGAAGCAGGACAGGCCTATGGCTACACCTTC
.	TRBJ1-2	.	TRBV6-1	CAGSGHPNYGYTF	TGTGCCGGTTCGGGACACCCGAACTATGGCTACACCTTC
.	TRBJ2-7	.	TRBV7-2	CASSLDGFTYEQYF	TGTGCCAGCAGCTTAGACGGATTCACCTACGAGCAGTACTTC
few	TRBJ1-5	.	TRBV6-1	CASKDRNSNQPQHF	TGTGCCAGCAAAGACAGGAATAGCAATCAGCCCCAGCATTTT
.	TRBJ1-6	.	TRBV6-5	CASSYSWQYNSPLHF	TGTGCCAGCAGTTACTCGTGGCAGTATAATTCACCCCTCCACTTT
.	TRBJ2-3	.	TRBV6-2/TRBV6-3	CASSYDLLGHRTDTQYF	TGTGCCAGCAGTTACGATTTGTTGGGACACCGCACAGATACGCAGTATTTT
few	TRBJ1-1	TRBD1	TRBV7-9	CASSPAGTGGVGEAFF	TGTGCCAGCAGCCCGGCCGGGACAGGGGGCGTCGGTGAAGCTTTCTTT
.	TRBJ1-5	.	TRBV2	CASSGQSNQPQHF	TGTGCCAGCAGCGGACAAAGCAATCAGCCCCAGCATTTT
few	TRBJ2-1	TRBD2	TRBV15	CATSRDRSGSLNEQFF	TGTGCCACCAGCAGAGATAGGAGCGGGAGTTTGAATGAGCAGTTCTTC
once	TRBJ2-1	.	TRBV7-8	CASSLVKHYANEQFF	TGTGCCAGCAGCTTAGTCAAACATTACGCCAATGAGCAGTTCTTC
.	TRBJ1-5	.	TRBV12-3/TRBV12-4	CASSYGVTVFNQPQHF	TGTGCCAGCAGTTATGGAGTGACAGTATTCAATCAGCCCCAGCATTTT
few	TRBJ1-1	.	TRBV19	CASSIAGTQVAFF	TGTGCCAGTAGTATAGCAGGGACTCAGGTGGCTTTCTTT
.	TRBJ2-1	.	TRBV20-1	CSASSPYNEQFF	TGCAGTGCTTCTAGTCCCTACAATGAGCAGTTCTTC
.	TRBJ2-7	TRBD1	TRBV5-4	CASSWEGQGISYEQYF	TGTGCCAGCAGCTGGGAGGGACAGGGGATCTCCTACGAGCAGTACTTC
.	TRBJ2-7	.	TRBV4-3	CASSQWSGRGSYEQYF	TGCGCCAGCAGCCAGTGGTCGGGGCGCGGCAGCTACGAGCAGTACTTC
few	TRBJ2-1	.	TRBV7-9	CASSILGNEQFF	TGTGCCAGCAGCATACTGGGGAATGAGCAGTTCTTC
few	TRBJ2-5	.	TRBV20-1	CSAPRGTQYF	TGCAGTGCGCCCCGAGGGACCCAGTACTTC
.	TRBJ2-7	TRBD2	TRBV20-1	CSAIGLAEQYF	TGCAGTGCCATCGGACTAGCAGAGCAGTACTTC
once	TRBJ2-2	TRBD1	TRBV20-1	CSAFVPGGNGELFF	TGCAGTGCGTTCGTACCAGGGGGCAACGGGGAGCTGTTTTTT
few	TRBJ1-1	.	TRBV20-1	CSARMGSAEAFF	TGCAGTGCTAGAATGGGTAGTGCTGAAGCTTTCTTT
.	TRBJ1-2	.	TRBV6-1	CASSEAVKRPGGGPNYGYTF	TGTGCCAGCAGTGAAGCGGTTAAAAGGCCGGGCGGCGGGCCAAACTATGGCTACACCTTC
.	TRBJ1-6	TRBD1	TRBV5-1	CASSAGQGNSPLHF	TGCGCCAGCAGCGCGGGACAGGGTAATTCACCCCTCCACTTT
.	TRBJ2-5	TRBD2	TRBV3-1	CASSPRLAGGGQETQYF	TGTGCCAGCAGCCCTCGACTAGCGGGGGGAGGTCAAGAGACCCAGTACTTC
.	TRBJ2-3	.	TRBV11-3	CASTQGGTFTDTQYF	TGTGCCAGCACCCAGGGCGGGACATTCACAGATACGCAGTATTTT
.	TRBJ2-5	TRBD2	TRBV19	CASMDSGGAAETQYF	TGTGCCAGTATGGATAGCGGGGGGGCCGCGGAGACCCAGTACTTC
.	TRBJ1-6	.	TRBV19	CASTDSDRLPLHF	TGTGCCAGCACTGACAGCGATCGGTTACCCCTCCACTTT
few	TRBJ2-1	.	TRBV7-2	CASSLPRGEKFF	TGTGCCAGCAGCTTACCTCGGGGCGAGAAGTTCTTC
.	TRBJ2-6	TRBD1	TRBV7-2	CASSRQTGIVVAGANVLTF	TGTGCCAGCAGCAGGCAGACAGGGATCGTGGTTGCTGGGGCCAACGTCCTGACTTTC
.	TRBJ1-2	.	TRBV2	CASTQMDYGYTF	TGTGCCAGCACACAGATGGACTATGGCTACACCTTC
.	TRBJ2-7	.	TRBV6-1	CASSMVGTRSSYEQYF	TGTGCCAGCAGTATGGTTGGGACAAGAAGCTCCTACGAGCAGTACTTC
.	TRBJ1-2	TRBD1	TRBV4-1	CASSQDLRTGAFYGYTF	TGCGCCAGCAGCCAAGATCTAAGAACAGGGGCTTTCTATGGCTACACCTTC
few	TRBJ2-5	.	TRBV20-1	CSAREQGRGYQETQYF	TGCAGTGCTAGAGAGCAGGGCCGAGGGTACCAAGAGACCCAGTACTTC
few	TRBJ2-3	.	TRBV6-1	CATAGQLTNLDTQYF	TGTGCCACCGCGGGACAGCTGACAAACTTAGATACGCAGTATTTT
.	TRBJ2-1	.	TRBV24-1	CATSDLQGGVDEQFF	TGTGCCACCAGTGATTTGCAGGGCGGGGTCGATGAGCAGTTCTTC
.	TRBJ1-2	TRBD1	TRBV19	CASTVTLTGGYGYTF	TGTGCCAGTACGGTTACACTGACAGGGGGCTATGGCTACACCTTC
few	TRBJ1-1	.	TRBV6-1	CATRYQHPGGSTEAFF	TGTGCCACCCGATATCAGCACCCGGGGGGTTCGACTGAAGCTTTCTTT
.	TRBJ2-2	.	TRBV7-9	CASSLAFVGRTGELFF	TGTGCCAGCAGCTTAGCGTTTGTGGGACGAACCGGGGAGCTGTTTTTT
.	TRBJ2-3	TRBD2	TRBV7-7	CASSVSGSGDTQYF	TGTGCTAGCAGCGTTAGCGGGAGTGGGGATACGCAGTATTTT
.	TRBJ2-5	TRBD1	TRBV20-1	CSARTGTGGETQYF	TGCAGTGCTAGAACCGGGACAGGGGGGGAGACCCAGTACTTC
few	TRBJ1-1	.	TRBV6-5	CASSYVGARSRTEAFF	TGTGCCAGCAGTTACGTGGGGGCGCGAAGCAGGACTGAAGCTTTCTTT
few	TRBJ2-7	.	TRBV2	CASSPYHEQYF	TGTGCCAGCAGCCCCTACCACGAGCAGTACTTC
few	TRBJ1-6	.	TRBV19	CASAGSYNSPLHF	TGTGCCAGCGCCGGCTCCTATAATTCACCCCTCCACTTT
.	TRBJ1-1	.	TRBV29-1	CSGGKMNTEAFF	TGCAGCGGTGGAAAGATGAACACTGAAGCTTTCTTT
.	TRBJ2-2	.	TRBV7-3	CASSLGGSTGELFF	TGTGCCAGCAGCTTAGGGGGTAGTACCGGGGAGCTGTTTTTT
.	TRBJ1-2	.	TRBV30	CAEQLQPVSGYTF	TGTGCTGAACAACTACAGCCCGTATCCGGCTACACCTTC
.	TRBJ1-1	.	TRBV27	CASFFGLGTEAFF	TGTGCCAGCTTCTTTGGTCTGGGGACTGAAGCTTTCTTT
.	TRBJ2-7	TRBD2	TRBV6-1	CASSPSGGRYEQYF	TGTGCCAGCAGTCCAAGCGGGGGGCGATACGAGCAGTACTTC
.	TRBJ1-1	.	TRBV20-1	CSAAGLRNTEAFF	TGCAGTGCTGCAGGGTTAAGGAACACTGAAGCTTTCTTT
.	TRBJ2-3	TRBD2	TRBV7-9	CASSLWLRELDTQYF	TGTGCCAGCAGCTTATGGTTGCGGGAGTTAGATACGCAGTATTTT
.	TRBJ2-3	.	TRBV7-2	CASRLGIAGTDTQYF	TGTGCCAGCAGGCTCGGGATAGCCGGGACAGATACGCAGTATTTT
few	TRBJ1-1	.	TRBV7-9	CASSFPWGNTEAFF	TGTGCCAGCAGCTTCCCCTGGGGGAACACTGAAGCTTTCTTT
.	TRBJ1-1	.	TRBV5-4	CASSLGSSRADTEAFF	TGTGCCAGCAGCTTGGGGTCCTCAAGGGCCGACACTGAAGCTTTCTTT
.	TRBJ2-3	.	TRBV30	CAWGWGNTQYF	TGTGCCTGGGGATGGGGAAATACGCAGTATTTT
.	TRBJ2-5	.	TRBV15	CATSSSPPHQETQYF	TGTGCCACCAGCAGTTCCCCCCCGCACCAAGAGACCCAGTACTTC
few	TRBJ2-2	.	TRBV24-1	CATSDFEGRSGGAGELFF	TGTGCCACCAGTGATTTTGAGGGAAGGAGCGGCGGGGCCGGGGAGCTGTTTTTT